Listed below are T cell receptor beta chains from one sample, sequenced in a study of T-cell memory formation after mild COVID-19. Each CDR3 protein gets one entry after TCRdb re-called the 5' RACE reads with MiXCR. The table has about 180,000 distinct CDR3 sequences, roughly 20% seen once. What was sequenced was PBMCs or a T cell subset sorted from them (not recorded which). The receptors were sampled from a young man who had mild COVID-19 (a few samples of this study predate the infection). Cell type and time point are not known. CDR3s include the opening cysteine and the closing phenylalanine or tryptophan. Fields, in order: clone size, D gene, V gene, J gene, CDR3 DNA, CDR3 protein. D genes are given only for firm matches. Size values are once, few and many counts, or a class for expanded clones, and some rows have none.

abundance: .
d_gene: .
v_gene: TRBV3-1
j_gene: TRBJ1-6
CDR3nt: TGTGCCAGCAGTCATGGACAGTTAAATTCACCCCTCCACTTT
CDR3aa: CASSHGQLNSPLHF

abundance: many
d_gene: .
v_gene: TRBV7-2
j_gene: TRBJ1-2
CDR3nt: TGTGCCAGCAGTTTCGACAGGCAGGGCTATGGCTACACCTTC
CDR3aa: CASSFDRQGYGYTF

abundance: many
d_gene: TRBD2
v_gene: TRBV12-3/TRBV12-4
j_gene: TRBJ2-2
CDR3nt: TGTGCCAGCAGTTTAGGACTAGCTGCGAACACCGGGGAGCTGTTTTTT
CDR3aa: CASSLGLAANTGELFF

abundance: few
d_gene: .
v_gene: TRBV5-1
j_gene: TRBJ2-3
CDR3nt: TGCGCCAGCAGCTTGGGAGGAGAGACAGATACGCAGTATTTT
CDR3aa: CASSLGGETDTQYF

abundance: few
d_gene: TRBD2
v_gene: TRBV29-1
j_gene: TRBJ2-3
CDR3nt: TGCAGCGCGGGAGGGTCCGCAGATACGCAGTATTTT
CDR3aa: CSAGGSADTQYF

abundance: few
d_gene: .
v_gene: TRBV7-2
j_gene: TRBJ2-1
CDR3nt: TGTGCCAGCAGCTTATCCCCAGCGAAGCAGGAGCAGTTCTTC
CDR3aa: CASSLSPAKQEQFF

abundance: .
d_gene: .
v_gene: TRBV4-1
j_gene: TRBJ1-2
CDR3nt: TGCGCCAGCAGCCTCGCCGAGGGGAGGGAAGATGGCTACACCTTC
CDR3aa: CASSLAEGREDGYTF

abundance: .
d_gene: .
v_gene: TRBV5-1
j_gene: TRBJ2-5
CDR3nt: TGCGCCAGCAGCTTGGGACCCAGGACACCCTTGGAGACCCAGTACTTC
CDR3aa: CASSLGPRTPLETQYF

abundance: .
d_gene: .
v_gene: TRBV12-3/TRBV12-4
j_gene: TRBJ2-1
CDR3nt: TGTGCCAGCAATGAGTTTTACAATGAGCAGTTCTTC
CDR3aa: CASNEFYNEQFF

abundance: few
d_gene: .
v_gene: TRBV10-3
j_gene: TRBJ1-1
CDR3nt: TGTGCCACCACCGGATCGACAGGGAACACTGAAGCTTTCTTT
CDR3aa: CATTGSTGNTEAFF

abundance: few
d_gene: .
v_gene: TRBV20-1
j_gene: TRBJ1-5
CDR3nt: TGCAGTGCTAGAGATCGGAAGGGTTTTCAGCCCCAGCATTTT
CDR3aa: CSARDRKGFQPQHF

abundance: few
d_gene: .
v_gene: TRBV20-1
j_gene: TRBJ2-6
CDR3nt: TGCAGTGCGGCCAGGGTCTCTGGGGCCAACGTCCTGACTTTC
CDR3aa: CSAARVSGANVLTF

abundance: few
d_gene: .
v_gene: TRBV5-6
j_gene: TRBJ2-1
CDR3nt: TGTGCCAGCAGTCCGTTGGGCCGAGACAATGAGCAGTTCTTC
CDR3aa: CASSPLGRDNEQFF

abundance: .
d_gene: .
v_gene: TRBV10-3
j_gene: TRBJ1-3
CDR3nt: TGTGCCATCAGACGGACAGACGGAAACACCATATATTTT
CDR3aa: CAIRRTDGNTIYF

abundance: few
d_gene: TRBD1
v_gene: TRBV7-9
j_gene: TRBJ1-4
CDR3nt: TGTGCCAGCAGCCTGGGACAGGTTTCTGAAAAACTGTTTTTT
CDR3aa: CASSLGQVSEKLFF

abundance: few
d_gene: .
v_gene: TRBV20-1
j_gene: TRBJ1-1
CDR3nt: TGCAGTGCGCCGGAACAGGGTGAAGCTTTCTTT
CDR3aa: CSAPEQGEAFF

abundance: .
d_gene: .
v_gene: TRBV2
j_gene: TRBJ1-2
CDR3nt: TGTGCCAGCAGTGCCAGGGCAGTAGGCTATGGCTACACCTTC
CDR3aa: CASSARAVGYGYTF

abundance: many
d_gene: .
v_gene: TRBV7-2
j_gene: TRBJ2-4
CDR3nt: TGTGCCAGCAGCTTATTTATCGGGGAGCGACGACTAGCCAAAAACATTCAGTACTTC
CDR3aa: CASSLFIGERRLAKNIQYF

abundance: .
d_gene: .
v_gene: TRBV29-1
j_gene: TRBJ1-2
CDR3nt: TGCAGCGTCGCGCTGGGGGAGAACTATGGCTACACCTTC
CDR3aa: CSVALGENYGYTF

abundance: many
d_gene: TRBD2
v_gene: TRBV20-1
j_gene: TRBJ2-1
CDR3nt: TGCAGTGCCCAGCGGGAATACAATGAGCAGTTCTTC
CDR3aa: CSAQREYNEQFF

abundance: .
d_gene: .
v_gene: TRBV5-1
j_gene: TRBJ2-3
CDR3nt: TGCGCCAGCAGCGCCGGGTGGGGAGATACGCAGTATTTT
CDR3aa: CASSAGWGDTQYF

abundance: .
d_gene: .
v_gene: TRBV5-1
j_gene: TRBJ2-1
CDR3nt: TGCGCCAGCAGCCTACCTAGCGCCAGCTCCTACAATGAGCAGTTCTTC
CDR3aa: CASSLPSASSYNEQFF

abundance: .
d_gene: .
v_gene: TRBV6-1
j_gene: TRBJ2-3
CDR3nt: TGTGCCAGCAGTGAAGTTAGCAGCCGCACAGATACGCAGTATTTT
CDR3aa: CASSEVSSRTDTQYF

abundance: few
d_gene: TRBD2
v_gene: TRBV20-1
j_gene: TRBJ2-4
CDR3nt: TGCAGTGCAGATAGAGCCAGCGGGGGCAAAAACATTCAGTACTTC
CDR3aa: CSADRASGGKNIQYF

abundance: many
d_gene: .
v_gene: TRBV5-5
j_gene: TRBJ2-3
CDR3nt: TGTGCCAGCAGCTGGAGGGGCCTAGCGTGGTCAGATACGCAGTATTTT
CDR3aa: CASSWRGLAWSDTQYF

abundance: .
d_gene: .
v_gene: TRBV4-3
j_gene: TRBJ1-3
CDR3nt: TGCGCCAGCAGCCAAGATTTAACAGGTGGAAACACCATATATTTT
CDR3aa: CASSQDLTGGNTIYF

abundance: .
d_gene: TRBD1
v_gene: TRBV11-2
j_gene: TRBJ1-2
CDR3nt: TGTGCCAGCAGCTTAGATGGACAGGGCTATGGCTACACCTTC
CDR3aa: CASSLDGQGYGYTF

abundance: few
d_gene: TRBD1
v_gene: TRBV20-1
j_gene: TRBJ2-3
CDR3nt: TGCAGTGCCTACCATCACAGGGGCGATAGGCAGTATTTT
CDR3aa: CSAYHHRGDRQYF

abundance: few
d_gene: TRBD1
v_gene: TRBV5-1
j_gene: TRBJ2-5
CDR3nt: TGCGCCAGCAGCACCGGGACAGGCCTACAAGAGACCCAGTACTTC
CDR3aa: CASSTGTGLQETQYF

abundance: few
d_gene: TRBD1
v_gene: TRBV20-1
j_gene: TRBJ2-3
CDR3nt: TGCAGTGCCCGGATAATTACAGGGGGCAGGGGCACAGATACGCAGTATTTT
CDR3aa: CSARIITGGRGTDTQYF

abundance: few
d_gene: .
v_gene: TRBV20-1
j_gene: TRBJ1-2
CDR3nt: TGCAGTGCTAGAGAGGACCCTCGGGACGGCTACACCTTC
CDR3aa: CSAREDPRDGYTF

abundance: few
d_gene: .
v_gene: TRBV4-2
j_gene: TRBJ1-2
CDR3nt: TGTGCCAGCAGCCAAGAGAGGACACGCTCAAGTTATGGCTACACCTTC
CDR3aa: CASSQERTRSSYGYTF

abundance: few
d_gene: .
v_gene: TRBV7-9
j_gene: TRBJ1-5
CDR3nt: TGTGCCAGCAGCAAATCAAATCAGCCCCAGCATTTT
CDR3aa: CASSKSNQPQHF